This T cell receptor beta chain came from a study of shared clonotypes between healthy human individuals. Study-wide results and caveats: It was observed that about 5% of naive CD4 clonotypes were shared across a handful of donors.

In germline, CDR1 is MNHNS, CDR2 SASEGT. V gave up 5 bases and J gave up 8 bases, with 12 bases separating them. The CDR3 covers 12 residues. Sequencing used immunoSEQ multiplex PCR; TCRdb keeps in-frame clones, though not all of them. The table lists 2 million to 2.5 million clones, approximately 93% of them singletons. As for this clone: Its target is unknown.

Input material: naive CD4+ T cells from PBMCs. Sample subset: CD45RA+ positively selected. The receptor's source is a man between 18 and 29 years old in good health. Some clones in this sample may be carry-over from other donors' samples. The chain is built from TRBV6-1 and TRBJ1-2; D might be TRBD1 (6 bases). CDR3 residues: CASSLQGRGYTF. The CDR3 nucleotides read TGTGCCAGCAGTTTGCAGGGGAGGGGCTACACCTTC.